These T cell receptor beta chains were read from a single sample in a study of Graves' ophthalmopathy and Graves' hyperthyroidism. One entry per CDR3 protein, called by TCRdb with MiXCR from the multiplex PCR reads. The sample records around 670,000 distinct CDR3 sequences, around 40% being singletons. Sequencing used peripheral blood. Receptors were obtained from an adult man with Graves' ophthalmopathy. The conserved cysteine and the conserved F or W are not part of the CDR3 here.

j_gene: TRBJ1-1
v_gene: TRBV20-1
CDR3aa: SALPARGLNTEAF

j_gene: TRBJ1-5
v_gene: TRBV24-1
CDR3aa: ATSDPTGGRQPQH

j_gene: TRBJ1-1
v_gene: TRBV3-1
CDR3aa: ASGGALRTEAF

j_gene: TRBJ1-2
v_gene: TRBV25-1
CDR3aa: ASSIRDSAFYGYT

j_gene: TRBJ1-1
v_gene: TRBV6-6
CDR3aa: ASSYDRGGTEAF

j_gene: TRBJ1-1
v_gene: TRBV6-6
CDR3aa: ASSRDRGAF

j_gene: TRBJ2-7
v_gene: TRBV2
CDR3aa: ASGRSAYEQY

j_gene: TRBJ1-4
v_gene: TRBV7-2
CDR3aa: ASSLVAGVVDEKLF

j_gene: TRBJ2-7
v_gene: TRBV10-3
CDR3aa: AITLGQGHYEQY

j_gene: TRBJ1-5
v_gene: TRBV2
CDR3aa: ASSEARRRDQPQH

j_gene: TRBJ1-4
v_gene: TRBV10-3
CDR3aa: ASSPKGADDEKLF

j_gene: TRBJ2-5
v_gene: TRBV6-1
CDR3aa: ASSEKELETQY

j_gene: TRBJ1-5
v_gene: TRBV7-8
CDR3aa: ASSPRTGDVGNQPQH

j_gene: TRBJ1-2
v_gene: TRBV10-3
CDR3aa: AIFSPRDSPYGYT

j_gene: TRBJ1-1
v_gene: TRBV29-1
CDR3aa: SVEGGTANTEAF

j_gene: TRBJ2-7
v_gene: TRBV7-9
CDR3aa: ASRSGTPRSFYEQY

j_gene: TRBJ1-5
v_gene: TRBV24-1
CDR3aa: ATRAVGEETQH